Reported below is one TCR beta chain. Its antigen is unknown. The record originates from a study of radiotherapy plus CTLA-4 blockade in lung cancer. As for the study in general: Around 18% of enrolled patients responded objectively, and approximately 34% had disease control. Whole-study findings and limits: Peripheral blood showed expansion of tumor-derived TCR clones after radiotherapy and ipilimumab. Early clonal dynamics of blood T cells, together with interferon-beta, were reported as the best response predictor.

Using immunoSEQ multiplex PCR, the repertoire was profiled, and TCRdb retains in-frame clones only, with some absent. In the table there are about 66,000 clones, around 86% of which are singletons. Trimming left V 2 bases short and J 8 bases short, with 10 bases between. The germline V gene has CDR1 KGHSH and CDR2 LQKENI. The CDR3 contains 14 residues. The rearrangement joins TRBV18 to TRBJ1-6; D might be TRBD1 (6 bases). This receptor was obtained from a human donor with non-small cell lung cancer who had a partial response to radiotherapy plus ipilimumab. The specimen was peripheral blood, collected from a patient treated with radiotherapy plus ipilimumab. The CDR3 loop reads CASSPEGGDSPLHF. Written as DNA, the CDR3 is TGTGCCAGCTCACCAGAGGGGGGGGATTCACCCCTCCACTTT.